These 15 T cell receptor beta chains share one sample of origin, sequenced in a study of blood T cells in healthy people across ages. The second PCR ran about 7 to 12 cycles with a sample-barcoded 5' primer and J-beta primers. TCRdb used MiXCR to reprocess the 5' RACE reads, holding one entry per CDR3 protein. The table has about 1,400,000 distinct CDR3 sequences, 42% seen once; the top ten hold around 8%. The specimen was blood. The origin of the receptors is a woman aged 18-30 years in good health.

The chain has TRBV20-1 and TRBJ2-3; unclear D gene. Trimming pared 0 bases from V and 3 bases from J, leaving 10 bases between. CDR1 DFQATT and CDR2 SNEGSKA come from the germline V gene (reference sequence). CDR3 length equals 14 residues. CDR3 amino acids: CSARDGIVTDTQYF. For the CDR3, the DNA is TGCAGTGCTAGAGATGGGATCGTTACAGATACGCAGTATTTT.

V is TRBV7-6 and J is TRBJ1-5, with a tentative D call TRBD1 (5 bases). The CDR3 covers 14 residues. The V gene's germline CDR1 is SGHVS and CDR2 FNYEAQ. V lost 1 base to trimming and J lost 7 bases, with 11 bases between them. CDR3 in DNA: TGTGCCAGCAGCTTAGGGGGGGACGACCAGCCCCAGCATTTT. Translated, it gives CASSLGGDDQPQHF.

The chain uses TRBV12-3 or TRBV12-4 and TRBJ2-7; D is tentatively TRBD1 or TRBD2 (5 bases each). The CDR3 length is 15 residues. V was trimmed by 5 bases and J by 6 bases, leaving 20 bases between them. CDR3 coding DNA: TGTGCCAGCAGTCAGTTCACCGCCGGGGCTGGCGAGCAGTACTTC. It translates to CASSQFTAGAGEQYF.

CDR3 sequence reads: CASSVALNTGELFF. The CDR3 nucleotides are TGTGCCAGCAGCGTAGCGCTGAACACCGGGGAGCTGTTTTTT. The chain carries TRBV9 and TRBJ2-2; D is undetermined. The CDR3 covers 14 residues. Trimming stripped 0 bases from V and 1 base from J, with 4 bases between. The germline V gene encodes CDR1 SGDLS and CDR2 YYNGEE.

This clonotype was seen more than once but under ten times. The CDR3 reads CASSPGGPIGYTF. For the CDR3, the DNA is TGTGCCAGCAGCCCCGGGGGTCCTATTGGCTACACCTTC. This chain connects TRBV27 to TRBJ1-2; D is possibly TRBD1 (5 bases). The CDR3 spans 13 residues. Germline values: CDR1 MNHEY, CDR2 SMNVEV (reference sequence). Trimming cost V 6 bases and J 7 bases, with 15 bases left between them.

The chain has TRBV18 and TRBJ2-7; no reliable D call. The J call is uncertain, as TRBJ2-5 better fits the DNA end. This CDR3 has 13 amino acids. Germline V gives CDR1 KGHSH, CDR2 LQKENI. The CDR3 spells CASSPPLKETQYF. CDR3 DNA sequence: TGTGCCAGCTCACCACCCTTAAAGGAGACCCAGTACTTC.

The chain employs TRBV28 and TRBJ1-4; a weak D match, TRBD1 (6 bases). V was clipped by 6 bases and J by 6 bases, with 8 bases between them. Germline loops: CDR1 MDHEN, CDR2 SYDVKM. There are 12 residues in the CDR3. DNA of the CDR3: TGTGCCAGCAGGGACAGTCATGAAAAACTGTTTTTT. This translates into CASRDSHEKLFF. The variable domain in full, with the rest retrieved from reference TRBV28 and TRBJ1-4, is DVKVTQSSRYLVKRTGEKVFLECVQDMDHENMFWYRQDPGLGLRLIYFSYDVKMKEKGDIPEGYSVSREKKERFSLILESASTNQTSMYLCASRDSHEKLFFGSGTQLSVL.

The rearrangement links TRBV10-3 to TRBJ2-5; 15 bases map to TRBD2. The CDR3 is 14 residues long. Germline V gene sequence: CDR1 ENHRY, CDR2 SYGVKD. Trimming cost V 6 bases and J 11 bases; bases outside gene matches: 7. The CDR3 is CAISGLAGGNEQYF. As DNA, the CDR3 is TGTGCCATCAGCGGACTAGCGGGGGGGAATGAGCAGTACTTC.

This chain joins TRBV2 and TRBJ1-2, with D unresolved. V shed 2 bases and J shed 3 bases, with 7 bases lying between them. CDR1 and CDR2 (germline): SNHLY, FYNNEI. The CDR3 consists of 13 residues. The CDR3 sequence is CASSELQDYGYTF. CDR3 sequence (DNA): TGTGCCAGCAGTGAACTGCAGGACTATGGCTACACCTTC. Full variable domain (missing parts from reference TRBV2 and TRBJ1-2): EPEVTQTPSHQVTQMGQEVILRCVPISNHLYFYWYRQILGQKVEFLVSFYNNEISEKSEIFDDQFSVERPDGSNFTLKIRSTKLEDSAMYFCASSELQDYGYTFGSGTRLTVV.

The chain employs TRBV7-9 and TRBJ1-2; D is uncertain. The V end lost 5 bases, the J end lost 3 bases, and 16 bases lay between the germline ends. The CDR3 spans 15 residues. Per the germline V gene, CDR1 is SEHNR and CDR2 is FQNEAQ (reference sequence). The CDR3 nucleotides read TGTGCCAGCAGCGAGCCCCGGCCTAGGGACTATGGCTACACCTTC. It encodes CASSEPRPRDYGYTF. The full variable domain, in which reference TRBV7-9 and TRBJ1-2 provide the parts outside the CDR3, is DTGVSQNPRHKITKRGQNVTFRCDPISEHNRLYWYRQTLGQGPEFLTYFQNEAQLEKSRLLSDRFSAERPKGSFSTLEIQRTEQGDSAMYLCASSEPRPRDYGYTFGSGTRLTVV.

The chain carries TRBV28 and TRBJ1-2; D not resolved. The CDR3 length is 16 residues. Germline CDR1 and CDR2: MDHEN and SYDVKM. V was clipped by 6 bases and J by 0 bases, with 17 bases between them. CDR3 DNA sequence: TGTGCCAGCAGCTCGATCGTCGGAGCCACTAACTATGGCTACACCTTC. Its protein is CASSSIVGATNYGYTF.

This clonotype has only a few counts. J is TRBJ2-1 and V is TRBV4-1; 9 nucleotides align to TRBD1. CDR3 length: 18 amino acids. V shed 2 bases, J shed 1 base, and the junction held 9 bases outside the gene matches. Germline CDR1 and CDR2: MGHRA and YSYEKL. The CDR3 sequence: CASSQLQGGTGSYNEQFF. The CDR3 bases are TGCGCCAGCAGCCAACTCCAAGGGGGGACAGGGTCCTACAATGAGCAGTTCTTC.

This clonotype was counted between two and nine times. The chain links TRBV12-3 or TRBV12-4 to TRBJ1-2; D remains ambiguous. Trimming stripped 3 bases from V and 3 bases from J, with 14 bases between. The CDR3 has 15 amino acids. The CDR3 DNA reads TGTGCCAGCAGTTTTGAGTTGGGTTCGTACTATGGCTACACCTTC. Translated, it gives CASSFELGSYYGYTF.

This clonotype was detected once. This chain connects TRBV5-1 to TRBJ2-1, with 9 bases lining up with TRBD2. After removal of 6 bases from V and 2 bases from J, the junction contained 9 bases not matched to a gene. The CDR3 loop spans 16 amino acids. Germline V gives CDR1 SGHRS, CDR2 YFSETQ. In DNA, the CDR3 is TGCGCCAGCAACCGTATAGCGGGAGAGGCCTACAATGAGCAGTTCTTC. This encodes CASNRIAGEAYNEQFF.

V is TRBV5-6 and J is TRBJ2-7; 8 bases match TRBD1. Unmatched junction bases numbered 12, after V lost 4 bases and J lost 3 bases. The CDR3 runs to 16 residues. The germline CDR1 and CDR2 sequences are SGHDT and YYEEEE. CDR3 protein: CASSLPQGAALYEQYF. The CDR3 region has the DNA TGTGCCAGCAGCCTACCTCAGGGGGCCGCCCTCTACGAGCAGTACTTC.